These 3 T cell receptor beta chains were sequenced from one sample in a study of cytomegalovirus exposure and HLA in healthy donors (dated by TCRdb to about 2017). Library preparation employed the immunoSEQ multiplex PCR assay. The multiplex PCR relied on a mix of 60 forward primers for TCR Vbeta segments and 13 reverse primers for TCR Jbeta segments. The clones in this table, taken by TCRdb from immuneACCESS, are in-frame only. Not every clone is retained; where verified, under half of the shortfall comes from an unresolved V gene, and the cause of the rest is unknown. Within this sample are 160,000 or so clones, with roughly 80% of them counted one time only. The ten largest account for under 2% of the sample. Sequencing was performed on PBMCs. These TCRs come from a young man in good health and CMV-seronegative.

The chain uses TRBV5-1 and TRBJ2-1, with 11 bases matching TRBD2. The junction had 14 bases not matched to a gene; V was cut back by 4 bases and J by 8 bases. Germline V gene lookup returns CDR1 SGHRS and CDR2 YFSETQ. The CDR3 has 17 residues. CDR3 bases: TGCGCCAGCAGCGCAGGCGGGCTAGCGGGAGGAGGCGATGAGCAGTTCTTC. It is translated as CASSAGGLAGGGDEQFF.

The rearrangement joins TRBV7-2 to TRBJ1-2; no definite D call. From germline, CDR1 is SGHTA and CDR2 FQGNSA. The CDR3 spans 13 residues. V lost 5 bases and J lost 8, with 15 bases in between. DNA of the CDR3: TGTGCCAGCAGCCCCTCGTGGGCGGGAGGCTACACCTTC. Its protein product is CASSPSWAGGYTF. The variable domain in full, with the rest retrieved from reference TRBV7-2 and TRBJ1-2, is GAGVSQSPSNKVTEKGKDVELRCDPISGHTALYWYRQSLGQGLEFLIYFQGNSAPDKSGLPSDRFSAERTGGSVSTLTIQRTQQEDSAVYLCASSPSWAGGYTFGSGTRLTVV.

As to this clone: The same CDR3 can be traced to other DNA sequences in this sample. V gene TRBV7-2 combines with J gene TRBJ2-2, with TRBD2 matching over 8 bases. Germline V gives CDR1 SGHTA, CDR2 FQGNSA. This CDR3 is built from 17 residues. V trimming: 5 bases; J trimming: 3 bases; junction bases outside the gene matches: 11. The chain's CDR3 is CASSPGGGGRYTGELFF. DNA of the CDR3: TGTGCCAGCAGCCCGGGTGGCGGGGGGCGGTACACCGGGGAGCTGTTTTTT.